What follows are 24 T cell receptor beta chains derived from one specimen sequenced in a study of tumor-infiltrating lymphocytes in localized non-small cell lung cancer. The repertoire was sequenced with immunoSEQ multiplex PCR; TCRdb's copy has only in-frame clones and lacks some. This sample has approximately 9,500 clones, with roughly 70% found just once. The sequenced sample consisted of lung tumor tissue. All receptors derive from a human donor with non-small cell lung cancer.

V gene TRBV11-2 combines with J gene TRBJ2-7, with D maybe TRBD2 (5 bases). Trimming removed 2 bases at V and 4 bases at J, with 15 bases between. The V gene's germline CDR1 is SGHAT and CDR2 FQNNGV. This CDR3 region has 15 residues. The CDR3 loop is CASSLRPSPDYEQYF. CDR3 coding DNA: TGTGCCAGCAGCTTACGTCCTAGCCCCGATTACGAGCAGTACTTC.

This chain joins TRBV30 and TRBJ1-1; D uncertain. Germline V gene sequence: CDR1 GTSNPN, CDR2 SVGIG (reference sequence). The CDR3 is 17 residues long. Trimming shortened V by 2 bases and J by 3 bases, and 22 bases separated the two germline ends. For the CDR3, the DNA is TGTGCCTGGAGTTCCCTCTACCGGGATTCGCGGGACACTGAAGCTTTCTTT. Translated, it gives CAWSSLYRDSRDTEAFF.

The chain joins TRBV7-9 to TRBJ1-4; D perhaps matches TRBD1 (5 bases). CDR3 length: 14 residues. In germline, CDR1 is SEHNR, CDR2 FQNEAQ (reference sequence). The V and J ends lost 1 base and 8 bases respectively, with 11 bases between them. CDR3 nucleotide sequence: TGTGCCAGCAGCTTAGGTACGCAGGGAGAAAAACTGTTTTTT. Protein sequence: CASSLGTQGEKLFF.

V and J are TRBV18 and TRBJ2-5; D is ambiguous. Germline CDR1 is KGHSH and CDR2 is LQKENI. The V and J ends lost 2 bases and 4 bases respectively, with 11 bases between them. The CDR3 contains 14 residues. The chain's CDR3 is CASSPVPAGETQYF. The CDR3 coding sequence is TGTGCCAGCTCACCAGTGCCAGCTGGAGAGACCCAGTACTTC.

The V and J genes are TRBV6-5 and TRBJ1-1; D may be TRBD1 (5 bases). V lost 6 bases to trimming and J lost 10 bases, with 15 bases between them. The CDR3 totals 12 residues. Germline V gene data show CDR1 as MNHEY and CDR2 as SVGAGI. CDR3 loop: CASSSRDFVAFF. CDR3 DNA: TGTGCCAGCAGCTCCAGGGATTTCGTAGCTTTCTTT.

CDR3 in DNA: TGTGCCAGCAGCGTACATACAGGATACGGTGGCTACACCTTC. Protein: CASSVHTGYGGYTF. J is TRBJ1-2 and V is TRBV9, with a tentative D call TRBD1 (5 bases). Germline V lookup: CDR1 SGDLS, CDR2 YYNGEE. The CDR3 has 14 amino acids. With 1 base removed from V and 7 bases from J, the gap between germline ends came to 14 bases.

J is TRBJ1-2 and V is TRBV7-6, with 8 bases aligning to TRBD1. The germline V gene encodes CDR1 SGHVS and CDR2 FNYEAQ. Germline trimming cut 8 bases from V and 7 bases from J; bases unmatched to any gene: 9. The CDR3 has 13 amino acids. DNA for the CDR3: TGTGCCAGCTATCAGCAGGGGGCCGGTGGCTACACCTTC. Its protein is CASYQQGAGGYTF.

The chain has TRBV27 and TRBJ2-7; TRBD2 aligns across 12 bases. CDR1 is MNHEY, CDR2 SMNVEV, per germline (reference sequence). With 7 bases clipped from V and 0 bases from J, the junction kept 4 bases outside the gene matches. The CDR3 has 15 amino acids. This CDR3 is CASTQLAGGSYEQYF. CDR3 sequence (DNA): TGTGCCAGCACCCAACTAGCGGGAGGCTCCTACGAGCAGTACTTC.

The chain employs TRBV6-6 and TRBJ2-1; D might be TRBD1 (5 bases). Germline V gene data show CDR1 as MNHNY and CDR2 as SVGAGI (reference sequence). The CDR3 is 14 amino acids. V lost 4 bases, J lost 4 bases, and 11 bases lay in between. The CDR3: CASSFGATYNEQFF. As DNA, the CDR3 is TGTGCCAGCAGTTTTGGGGCGACTTACAATGAGCAGTTCTTC.

The chain joins TRBV19 to TRBJ1-5; no clear D gene. The germline V gene has CDR1 LNHDA and CDR2 SQIVND (reference sequence). The CDR3 has 13 residues. The V end was cut by 3 bases, the J end by 3 bases, with 6 bases between. CDR3 sequence (DNA): TGTGCCAGTAGTATGCAGTCCAATCAGCCCCAGCATTTT. Translating it yields CASSMQSNQPQHF. Variable domain in full (rest from reference TRBV19 and TRBJ1-5): DGGITQSPKYLFRKEGQNVTLSCEQNLNHDAMYWYRQDPGQGLRLIYYSQIVNDFQKGDIAEGYSVSREKKESFPLTVTSAQKNPTAFYLCASSMQSNQPQHFGDGTRLSIL.

The chain has TRBV19 and TRBJ1-2, with D unresolved. V was trimmed by 4 bases and J by 2 bases, leaving 11 bases between them. The CDR3 contains 14 residues. CDR1 is LNHDA and CDR2 is SQIVND in the germline V gene (reference sequence). CDR3: CASSNGAVNYGYTF. The CDR3 DNA reads TGTGCCAGTAGTAATGGAGCAGTGAACTATGGCTACACCTTC. The whole variable domain, remainder taken from reference TRBV19 and TRBJ1-2, is DGGITQSPKYLFRKEGQNVTLSCEQNLNHDAMYWYRQDPGQGLRLIYYSQIVNDFQKGDIAEGYSVSREKKESFPLTVTSAQKNPTAFYLCASSNGAVNYGYTFGSGTRLTVV.

This clone was seen a single time. The rearrangement links TRBV19 to TRBJ2-3, with D possibly called TRBD1 or TRBD2 (5 bases each). Trimming shortened V by 2 bases and J by 2 bases, and 14 bases separated the two germline ends. The CDR3 runs to 16 residues. Germline-derived CDR1 and CDR2 are LNHDA and SQIVND (reference sequence). The CDR3: CASSILTGTLTDTQYF. CDR3 in DNA: TGTGCCAGTAGTATACTTACCGGGACCCTCACAGATACGCAGTATTTT.

V and J are TRBV9 and TRBJ2-3, with D possibly being TRBD1 (6 bases). Germline V gene data show CDR1 as SGDLS and CDR2 as YYNGEE. Trimming stripped 1 base from V and 0 bases from J, with 9 bases between. The length of the CDR3 is 15 residues. CDR3 DNA: TGTGCCAGCAGCGTAAGGCAGGGGAGCACAGATACGCAGTATTTT. Its translation is CASSVRQGSTDTQYF.

The gene calls are TRBV7-6 and TRBJ2-7; 12 bases agree with TRBD2. The V gene end was trimmed by 5 bases and the J gene end by 3 bases; junction bases not matched to a gene: 14. The CDR3 is made up of 18 amino acids. The germline V gene has CDR1 SGHVS and CDR2 FNYEAQ. CDR3 residues: CASSQVRVRTSGVYEQYF. In nucleotides, the CDR3 is TGTGCCAGCAGCCAAGTGCGTGTGAGGACTAGCGGGGTCTACGAGCAGTACTTC.

The J gene is TRBJ2-7, the V gene TRBV11-2; D unclear. Trimming pared 3 bases from V and 7 bases from J, leaving 10 bases between. From germline, CDR1 is SGHAT and CDR2 FQNNGV. The CDR3 runs 12 residues. CDR3 sequence reads: CASSFGQPEQYF. DNA for the CDR3: TGTGCCAGCAGCTTCGGTCAGCCAGAGCAGTACTTC. The full variable domain, completed using reference TRBV11-2 and TRBJ2-7, is EAGVAQSPRYKIIEKRQSVAFWCNPISGHATLYWYQQILGQGPKLLIQFQNNGVVDDSQLPKDRFSAERLKGVDSTLKIQPAKLEDSAVYLCASSFGQPEQYFGPGTRLTVT.

The chain has TRBV19 and TRBJ2-1; TRBD1 might be the D (5 bases). The CDR3 has 14 residues. V dropped 3 bases and J dropped 7 bases, with 13 bases sitting between them. CDR1 and CDR2 (germline): LNHDA, SQIVND (reference sequence). In nucleotides, the CDR3 is TGTGCCAGTAGTATTGGACAATTGGGGAATGAGCAGTTCTTC. Translation: CASSIGQLGNEQFF.

The chain couples TRBV30 to TRBJ2-7; 11 bases line up with TRBD2. V lost 2 bases to trimming and J lost 6 bases; unmatched junction nucleotides: 6. The CDR3 has 14 amino acids. The germline V gene has CDR1 GTSNPN and CDR2 SVGIG (reference sequence). CDR3 protein: CAWSTGTSGAEQYF. The CDR3 coding sequence is TGTGCCTGGAGTACCGGGACTAGCGGTGCCGAGCAGTACTTC.

CDR3: CASSNIAAAGTGELFF. CDR3 nucleotide sequence: TGTGCCAGCAGCAATATAGCGGCGGCGGGCACCGGGGAGCTGTTTTTT. The V call is TRBV9, the J call TRBJ2-2; maybe TRBD2 (6 bases). The CDR3 is 16 amino acids. Trimming shortened V by 4 bases and J by 4 bases, and 17 bases separated the two germline ends. Looked up from germline, CDR1 is SGDLS and CDR2 is YYNGEE. Full variable domain (missing parts from reference TRBV9 and TRBJ2-2): DSGVTQTPKHLITATGQRVTLRCSPRSGDLSVYWYQQSLDQGLQFLIQYYNGEERAKGNILERFSAQQFPDLHSELNLSSLELGDSALYFCASSNIAAAGTGELFFGEGSRLTVL.

The chain is built from TRBV6-5 and TRBJ2-7; maybe TRBD2 (6 bases). The V end lost 0 bases, the J end lost 0 bases, and 9 bases lay between the germline ends. The CDR3 sequence is 15 residues long. Per germline, CDR1 MNHEY and CDR2 SVGAGI. CDR3 DNA sequence: TGTGCCAGCAGTTACTCGCCTAGCGCCTCCTACGAGCAGTACTTC. It codes for CASSYSPSASYEQYF.

A few counts support this clone. The rearrangement uses TRBV18 and TRBJ1-5; the D gene is possibly TRBD1 (6 bases). The CDR3 is 14 residues long. The germline V and J ends were trimmed by 4 bases and 7 bases, with 14 bases remaining between them. Germline assignment: CDR1 KGHSH and CDR2 LQKENI. CDR3 amino acids: CASSQRGARQPQHF. In DNA form, the CDR3 reads TGTGCCAGCTCACAACGGGGGGCGCGACAGCCCCAGCATTTT.

This clone appeared a single time. The gene calls are TRBV9 and TRBJ1-2, with no clear D. The V gene lost 0 bases and the J gene lost 4 bases, with 10 bases spanning the gap. The CDR3 has 14 residues. Germline loops: CDR1 SGDLS, CDR2 YYNGEE. CDR3 sequence (DNA): TGTGCCAGCAGCGTAGATGGCAGCTTCTATGGCTACACCTTC. Translating gives CASSVDGSFYGYTF.

This clone is categorized as medium-sized. This chain connects TRBV5-1 to TRBJ2-5; possible D gene TRBD1, 7 bases. The CDR3 consists of 14 residues. Germline V gives CDR1 SGHRS, CDR2 YFSETQ. V lost 4 bases and J lost 1, with 11 bases in between. CDR3 nucleotide sequence: TGCGCCAGCAGCAGGCGGGACAGCCAAGAGACCCAGTACTTC. It specifies CASSRRDSQETQYF.

The chain uses TRBV5-1 and TRBJ2-5; unclear D gene. Trimming took 1 base from V and 2 from J, leaving 12 bases between them. The CDR3 is 15 residues long. Germline loops: CDR1 SGHRS, CDR2 YFSETQ. The CDR3 reads CASSLWGTAQETQYF. CDR3 DNA: TGCGCCAGCAGCTTGTGGGGTACAGCACAAGAGACCCAGTACTTC. Full variable domain (rest looked up from reference TRBV5-1 and TRBJ2-5): KAGVTQTPRYLIKTRGQQVTLSCSPISGHRSVSWYQQTPGQGLQFLFEYFSETQRNKGNFPGRFSGRQFSNSRSEMNVSTLELGDSALYLCASSLWGTAQETQYFGPGTRLLVL.

This clone was observed a handful of times. V usage is TRBV9 and J usage is TRBJ2-1; TRBD2 agrees at 12 bases. The CDR3 extends over 18 amino acids. After removal of 0 bases from V and 2 bases from J, the junction contained 6 bases not matched to a gene. From germline, CDR1 is SGDLS and CDR2 YYNGEE. The CDR3 region has the DNA TGTGCCAGCAGCGTAGCCCCAAGACTAGCGGGAGCCTACAATGAGCAGTTCTTC. Its translation: CASSVAPRLAGAYNEQFF.